The entry that follows covers one T cell receptor beta chain sequence. This record belongs to a study of blood T cell repertoires in COVID-19. Across the study: Sites across the United States, Italy and Spain contributed samples from acute and convalescent COVID-19.

The length of the CDR3 is 15 residues. CDR1 is SGHNT, CDR2 YYREEE, per germline (reference sequence). Trimming stripped 4 bases from V and 5 bases from J, with 16 bases between. The study recruited people aged about 18 to 95 years across about two dozen US areas. Membership in each cohort depended on participant-reported clinical history. Assay: immunoSEQ multiplex PCR; the TCRdb copy retains only in-frame clones and omits some. The repertoire holds some 190,000 clones, with approximately 84% as singletons. The material sequenced was PBMCs or T cells enriched from blood (not recorded which). This sequence was found in a woman in her twenties or thirties who had recovered from COVID-19. The rearrangement joins TRBV5-4 to TRBJ2-1; weak D call: TRBD2 (6 bases). The CDR3 protein is CASSLWVSGDNEQFF. In DNA form, the CDR3 reads TGTGCCAGCAGCCTTTGGGTTAGCGGAGACAATGAGCAGTTCTTC.